This T cell receptor (beta chain) was captured by sequencing in a study of technical replicates of blood from several donors. The V gene end was trimmed by 6 bases and the J gene end by 1 base; junction bases not matched to a gene: 10. The CDR3 spans 16 residues. Germline V gene sequence: CDR1 MNHNY, CDR2 SVGAGI (reference sequence). Sequencing used immunoSEQ multiplex PCR; TCRdb keeps in-frame clones, though not all of them. The sample includes fewer than 85,000 clones, 85% to 95% of them seen just once. This TCR was sampled from a human donor in good health. This chain uses TRBV6-6 with TRBJ2-3; 7 positions match TRBD2. The sample was T cells isolated from PBMCs. The CDR3 protein is CASRQVGLAGTDTQYF. CDR3 DNA sequence: TGTGCCAGCAGGCAAGTAGGGCTAGCGGGCACAGATACGCAGTATTTT.